This TCR beta chain comes out of a study of blood T cell repertoires in COVID-19. The CDR3 loop spans 13 amino acids. V lost 2 bases, J lost 9 bases, and 7 bases stayed unmatched. Germline assignment: CDR1 WNHNN and CDR2 SYGVQD (reference sequence). Original methodology: Amplification with reference gene primers provided the estimates of nucleated cell counts. Measured with immunoSEQ multiplex PCR; TCRdb has only the in-frame clones, and not every one. V and J calls and clone size are those listed in that table; D and trimming were worked out from the DNA. This sample has about 200,000 clones, with roughly 89% found just once.

V usage is TRBV10-1 and J usage is TRBJ2-7; 7 bases agree with TRBD1. Material for sequencing was peripheral blood. The TCR originated in a young man who had recovered from COVID-19. The CDR3 DNA reads TGCGCCAGCAGTGAGCCTGCAGGGGGTACGCAGTACTTC. Translating gives CASSEPAGGTQYF.